These 18 T cell receptor beta chains originate from one sample sequenced in a study of T cells in Graves' hyperthyroidism and ophthalmopathy. There were TCR beta CDR3 regions amplified from RNA transcripts. Primed by the HTBI set, a first-round RT-PCR was run on the TCR CDR3. One entry per CDR3 protein, called by TCRdb with MiXCR from the multiplex PCR reads. Seen here are 450,000 to 650,000 distinct CDR3 sequences, about 15% observed once, and the top ten hold 17%. The specimen was blood. All receptors derive from a woman between 18 and 29 years old with Graves' ophthalmopathy.

In this sample, this clonotype turned up many times. CDR3 in DNA: TGTGCCAGCAGCCGTTTACTAGCGGGAGGTACGCAGTATTTT. Its protein is CASSRLLAGGTQYF. The genes are TRBV13 and TRBJ2-3, with 12 positions matching TRBD2. The V and J ends lost 5 bases and 8 bases, in that order; junction bases with no gene match: 5. This CDR3 contains 14 residues. Germline V gene lookup returns CDR1 PRHDT and CDR2 FYEKMQ (reference sequence). The full variable domain, completed using reference TRBV13 and TRBJ2-3, is AAGVIQSPRHLIKEKRETATLKCYPIPRHDTVYWYQQGPGQDPQFLISFYEKMQSDKGSIPDRFSAQQFSDYHSELNMSSLELGDSALYFCASSRLLAGGTQYFGPGTRLTVL.

This clonotype was counted at least ten times. V usage is TRBV9 and J usage is TRBJ2-1; 10 nucleotides match TRBD2. The V gene's germline CDR1 is SGDLS and CDR2 YYNGEE. CDR3 length: 16 amino acids. V shed 4 bases, J shed 4 bases, and the junction held 8 bases outside the gene matches. The CDR3 loop reads CASSPSGSGGYNEQFF. The CDR3 DNA follows: TGTGCCAGCAGCCCATCGGGTAGCGGGGGGTACAATGAGCAGTTCTTC. The entire variable domain, with the rest obtained from reference TRBV9 and TRBJ2-1, is as follows: DSGVTQTPKHLITATGQRVTLRCSPRSGDLSVYWYQQSLDQGLQFLIQYYNGEERAKGNILERFSAQQFPDLHSELNLSSLELGDSALYFCASSPSGSGGYNEQFFGPGTRLTVL.

Comment on this clonotype: Being one base from a much bigger clone, this may be a read error. The rearrangement joins TRBV28 to TRBJ1-1; the D is unclear. CDR3 length: 13 residues. Germline loops: CDR1 MDHEN, CDR2 SYDVKM. Deletions cut 3 bases from V and 4 bases from J, with 9 bases between. The CDR3 coding sequence is TGTGCCAGCAGTTTCCGGAGGATCACTGAAGCTTTCTTT. This translates into CASSFRRITEAFF.

In its sample, this clonotype was seen many times. The rearrangement links TRBV12-3 or TRBV12-4 to TRBJ2-5; the D call may be TRBD1 or TRBD2 (5 bases each). The CDR3 has 14 amino acids. Trimming shortened V by 0 bases and J by 1 base, and 6 bases separated the two germline ends. The CDR3 nucleotides read TGTGCCAGCAGTTTAGCGGGGACCCAAGAGACCCAGTACTTC. As protein: CASSLAGTQETQYF.

This clonotype was counted many times. This chain uses TRBV20-1 with TRBJ1-5, with TRBD1 matching 10 bases. The germline gives CDR1 DFQATT, CDR2 SNEGSKA (reference sequence). V was clipped by 6 bases and J by 6 bases; unmatched bases: 8. This CDR3 comprises 14 residues. Here the CDR3 reads CSAHDRGQRQPQHF. For the CDR3, the DNA is TGCAGTGCGCATGACAGGGGGCAACGTCAGCCCCAGCATTTT.

This clonotype was seen at least ten times. The chain is built from TRBV5-1 and TRBJ2-1; a possible D gene is TRBD1 (5 bases). The germline V gene encodes CDR1 SGHRS and CDR2 YFSETQ. V was pared by 0 bases and J by 6 bases, with 10 bases between. The length of the CDR3 is 14 residues. The CDR3 loop is CASSLVDKRNEQFF. The CDR3 region has the DNA TGCGCCAGCAGCTTGGTGGACAAACGCAATGAGCAGTTCTTC.

This clonotype was detected a few times. The rearrangement uses TRBV9 and TRBJ2-5; the D gene is possibly TRBD2 (7 bases). Trimming cost V 4 bases and J 5 bases, with 21 bases left between them. Per germline, CDR1 SGDLS and CDR2 YYNGEE. CDR3 length equals 16 residues. CDR3 coding DNA: TGTGCCAGCAGCCTAGGGGGGGTTGGCTTATTGGAGACCCAGTACTTC. Translated: CASSLGGVGLLETQYF.

This chain links TRBV4-1 with TRBJ1-5; TRBD1 might be the D (5 bases). The V gene lost 1 base and the J gene lost 4 bases, with 11 bases spanning the gap. Germline V CDR1 and CDR2: MGHRA, YSYEKL. The CDR3 covers 15 residues. The CDR3 is CASSQGPGRNQPQHF. The CDR3 DNA is TGCGCCAGCAGCCAAGGGCCGGGGCGGAATCAGCCCCAGCATTTT.

Many counts were recorded for this clonotype. CDR3 nucleotide sequence: TGTGCCAGCAGTCCACTAGCGACAGGGATGAACACTGAAGCTTTCTTT. It is translated as CASSPLATGMNTEAFF. The gene calls are TRBV6-1 and TRBJ1-1; 7 bases match TRBD1. This CDR3 region has 16 residues. Germline V CDR1 and CDR2: MNHNS, SASEGT. With 5 bases clipped from V and 0 bases from J, the junction kept 9 bases outside the gene matches.

This clonotype occurred a few times. For the CDR3, the DNA is TGCGCCAAAATGATAAGGGGGGCCAACTACAATGAGCAGTTCTTC. Protein: CAKMIRGANYNEQFF. The V gene is TRBV5-1, the J gene TRBJ2-1; TRBD1 or TRBD2 may be the D gene (6 bases each). From germline, CDR1 is SGHRS and CDR2 YFSETQ. With 9 bases removed from V and 3 bases from J, the gap between germline ends came to 19 bases. This CDR3 spans 15 amino acids.

This clonotype has a count of ten or more. CDR3 in amino acids: CASGGPSAGFSSGANVLTF. CDR3 nucleotides: TGTGCCAGCGGGGGACCGTCGGCAGGGTTTTCCTCTGGGGCCAACGTCCTGACTTTC. V gene TRBV25-1 combines with J gene TRBJ2-6; D tentatively fits TRBD1 or TRBD2 (5 bases each). This CDR3 is built from 19 residues. Looked up from germline, CDR1 is MGHDK and CDR2 is SYGVNS. The ends were cut back, 8 bases at V and 0 bases at J, with 23 bases in the middle. Full variable domain (remainder filled in from reference TRBV25-1 and TRBJ2-6): EADIYQTPRYLVIGTGKKITLECSQTMGHDKMYWYQQDPGMELHLIHYSYGVNSTEKGDLSSESTVSRIRTEHFPLTLESARPSHTSQYLCASGGPSAGFSSGANVLTFGAGSRLTVL.

The V gene is TRBV6-1, the J gene TRBJ1-2, with D maybe TRBD1 (5 bases). The CDR3 has 14 residues. From germline, CDR1 is MNHNS and CDR2 SASEGT. Trimming left V 1 base short and J 7 bases short, with 13 bases between. The CDR3: CASSEGTGLGGYTF. The CDR3 bases are TGTGCCAGCAGTGAAGGTACAGGCCTGGGTGGCTACACCTTC.

This clonotype was detected only once. Being one base from a much bigger clone, this may be a read error. In this CDR3 the conserved last residue, phenylalanine or tryptophan, is missing, so a read error is likely. The chain couples TRBV7-9 to TRBJ1-1; 7 bases are shared with TRBD1. CDR3 length: 13 amino acids. Per germline, CDR1 SEHNR and CDR2 FQNEAQ (reference sequence). V was pared by 7 bases and J by 6 bases, with 8 bases of the junction left unmatched. CDR3 in amino acids: CASTWTGGAEAFL. As DNA, the CDR3 is TGTGCCAGCACCTGGACAGGAGGCGCTGAAGCTTTCCTT.

In this sample, this clonotype turned up a few times. The chain recombines TRBV9 with TRBJ2-1; no clear D. Per germline, CDR1 SGDLS and CDR2 YYNGEE. The CDR3 sequence is 13 residues long. V lost 0 bases and J lost 10, with 11 bases in between. CDR3 protein: CASSVALLEEQFF. CDR3 DNA: TGTGCCAGCAGCGTAGCCCTCCTTGAGGAGCAGTTCTTC.

This clonotype was observed at least ten times. V and J are TRBV2 and TRBJ1-1, with D unresolved. The V gene's germline CDR1 is SNHLY and CDR2 FYNNEI. Trimming stripped 6 bases from V and 1 base from J, with 12 bases between. The CDR3 is 14 residues long. The CDR3 loop is CASRAGSRNTEAFF. The CDR3 nucleotides read TGTGCCAGCAGGGCCGGGTCTAGGAACACTGAAGCTTTCTTT.

The V and J genes are TRBV3-1 and TRBJ2-5; no firm D call. Germline loops: CDR1 LGHDT, CDR2 YNNKEL (reference sequence). The CDR3 contains 15 residues. Trimming cost V 4 bases and J 2 bases, with 14 bases left between them. Here the CDR3 reads CASSLIVGIQETQYF. The DNA for the CDR3 is TGTGCCAGCAGCCTTATAGTCGGAATTCAAGAGACCCAGTACTTC.

The chain links TRBV6-2 or TRBV6-3 to TRBJ2-3, with D maybe TRBD2 (5 bases). The V gene's germline CDR1 is MNHEY and CDR2 SVGEGT. V was clipped by 6 bases and J by 4 bases, with 11 bases between them. This CDR3 region has 13 residues. CDR3 coding DNA: TGTGCCAGCAGAGACTTACTAGCAGATACGCAGTATTTT. As protein: CASRDLLADTQYF.

This clonotype has a count of ten or more. This sequence joins TRBV7-3 and TRBJ2-5; TRBD2 agrees at 10 bases. In germline, CDR1 is SGHTA, CDR2 FQGTGA. V gave up 1 base and J gave up 5 bases; unmatched junction bases: 7. The CDR3 loop spans 16 amino acids. In DNA form, the CDR3 reads TGTGCCAGCAGCTTAATGGGTAGCGGGGGGTCGGAGACCCAGTACTTC. Its protein is CASSLMGSGGSETQYF.